The subject of this entry is one TCR beta chain. The same CDR3 arises from other DNA sequences in this sample as well. Patients in Seattle were enrolled during active infection, then followed longitudinally. Original data processing: Amplified reference gene primers provided the basis for estimating nucleated cell counts. TCRdb keeps only in-frame clones here, not all; method: immunoSEQ multiplex PCR. V and J calls and clone size are those listed in that table; D and trimming were worked out from the DNA. The repertoire holds roughly 300,000 clones, with roughly 90% as singletons. The sample comes from a study of blood T cell repertoires in COVID-19. Study-level information: Researchers got acute and convalescent COVID-19 samples from the United States, Italy and Spain. The cDNA or gDNA used as material had been derived from T cells, B-cell-depleted T cells, or PBMCs.

The germline gives CDR1 SNHLY, CDR2 FYNNEI. The CDR3 length is 11 residues. Trimming cost V 7 bases and J 3 bases, with 6 bases left between them. The sample consisted of peripheral blood. The V call is TRBV2, the J call TRBJ2-5, with a possible D match to TRBD1 (5 bases). This TCR derives from a woman aged 30 to 39 with COVID-19, enrolled during active disease. The CDR3 protein is CASKTEETQYF. CDR3 nucleotide sequence: TGTGCCAGCAAGACAGAAGAGACCCAGTACTTC.